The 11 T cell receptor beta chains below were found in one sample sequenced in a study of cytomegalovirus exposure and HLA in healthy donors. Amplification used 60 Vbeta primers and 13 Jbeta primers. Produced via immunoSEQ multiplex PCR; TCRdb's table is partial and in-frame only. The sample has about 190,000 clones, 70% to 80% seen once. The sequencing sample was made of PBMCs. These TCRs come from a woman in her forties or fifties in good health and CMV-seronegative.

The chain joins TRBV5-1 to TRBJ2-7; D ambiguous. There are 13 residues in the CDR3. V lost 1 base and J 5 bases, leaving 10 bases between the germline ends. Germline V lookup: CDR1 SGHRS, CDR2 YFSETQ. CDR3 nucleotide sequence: TGCGCCAGCAGCTTGTGGATCCGGGACGAGCAGTACTTC. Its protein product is CASSLWIRDEQYF.

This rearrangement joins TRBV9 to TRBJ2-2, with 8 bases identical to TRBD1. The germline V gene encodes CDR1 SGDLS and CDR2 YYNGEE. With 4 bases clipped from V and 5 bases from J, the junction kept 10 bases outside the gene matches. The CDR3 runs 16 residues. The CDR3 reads CASSPGTGVNTGELFF. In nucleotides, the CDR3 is TGTGCCAGCAGCCCAGGGACAGGAGTCAATACCGGGGAGCTGTTTTTT.

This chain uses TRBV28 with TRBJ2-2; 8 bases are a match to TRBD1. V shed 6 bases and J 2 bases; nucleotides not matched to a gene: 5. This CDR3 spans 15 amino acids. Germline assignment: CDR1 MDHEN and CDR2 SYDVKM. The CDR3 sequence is CASRPDRGNTGELFF. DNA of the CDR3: TGTGCCAGCAGACCTGACAGGGGCAACACCGGGGAGCTGTTTTTT.

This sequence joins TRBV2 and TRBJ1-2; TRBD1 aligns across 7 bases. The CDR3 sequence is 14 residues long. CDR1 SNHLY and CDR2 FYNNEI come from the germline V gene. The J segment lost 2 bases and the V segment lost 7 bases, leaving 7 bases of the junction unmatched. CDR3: CASTYQTGNYGYTF. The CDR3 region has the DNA TGTGCCAGCACCTACCAGACAGGGAACTATGGCTACACCTTC.

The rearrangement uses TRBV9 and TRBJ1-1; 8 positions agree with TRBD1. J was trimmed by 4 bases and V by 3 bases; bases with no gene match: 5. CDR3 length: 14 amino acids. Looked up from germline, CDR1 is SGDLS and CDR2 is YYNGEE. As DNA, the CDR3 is TGTGCCAGCAGCGCTTCCGACAGGGGCACTGAAGCTTTCTTT. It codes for CASSASDRGTEAFF.

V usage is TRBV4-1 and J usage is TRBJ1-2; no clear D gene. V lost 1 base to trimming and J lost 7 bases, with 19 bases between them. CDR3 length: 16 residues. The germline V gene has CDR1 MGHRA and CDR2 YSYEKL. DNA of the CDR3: TGCGCCAGCAGCCAAGTTTCCCTCGAGGCTGTTGGTGGCTACACCTTC. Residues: CASSQVSLEAVGGYTF.

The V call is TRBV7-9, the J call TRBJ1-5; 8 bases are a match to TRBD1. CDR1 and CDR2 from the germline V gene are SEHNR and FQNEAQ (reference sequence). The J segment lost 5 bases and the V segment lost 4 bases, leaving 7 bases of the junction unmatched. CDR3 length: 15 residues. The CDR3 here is CASSSSGQGYQPQHF. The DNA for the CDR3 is TGTGCCAGCAGCTCTTCCGGACAGGGATATCAGCCCCAGCATTTT.

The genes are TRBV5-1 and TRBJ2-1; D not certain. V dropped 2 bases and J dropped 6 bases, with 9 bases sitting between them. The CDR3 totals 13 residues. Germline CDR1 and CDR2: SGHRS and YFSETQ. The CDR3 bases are TGCGCCAGCAGCTTCCGACTTCTCAATGAGCAGTTCTTC. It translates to CASSFRLLNEQFF.

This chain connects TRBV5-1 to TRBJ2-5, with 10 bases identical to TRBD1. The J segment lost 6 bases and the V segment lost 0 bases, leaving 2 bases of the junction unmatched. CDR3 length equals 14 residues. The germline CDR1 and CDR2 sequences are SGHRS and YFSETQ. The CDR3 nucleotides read TGCGCCAGCAGCTTGGGACAGGGGGCGAAGACCCAGTACTTC. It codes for CASSLGQGAKTQYF.

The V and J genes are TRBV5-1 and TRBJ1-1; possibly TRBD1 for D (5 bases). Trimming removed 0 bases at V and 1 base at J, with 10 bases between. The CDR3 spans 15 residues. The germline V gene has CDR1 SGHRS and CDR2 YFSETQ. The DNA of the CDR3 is TGCGCCAGCAGCTTGGATGCAGGACAGAACACTGAAGCTTTCTTT. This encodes CASSLDAGQNTEAFF.

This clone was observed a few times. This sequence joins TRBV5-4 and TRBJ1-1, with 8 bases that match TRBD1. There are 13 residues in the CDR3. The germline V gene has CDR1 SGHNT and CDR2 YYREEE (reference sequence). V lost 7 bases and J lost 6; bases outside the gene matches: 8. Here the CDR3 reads CASFRQGFPEAFF. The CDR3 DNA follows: TGTGCCAGCTTCAGACAGGGGTTCCCTGAAGCTTTCTTT.